The 14 T cell receptor beta chains below all came from one sample that was sequenced in a study of blood T cell repertoires in COVID-19. Sequenced by immunoSEQ multiplex PCR; TCRdb stores in-frame clones only, minus some. The sample holds about 160,000 clones, more than 75% seen once. Sequencing was carried out using peripheral blood. The receptors here all came from a woman in her fifties or sixties with COVID-19, enrolled during active disease.

The gene calls are TRBV4-3 and TRBJ2-3; D unresolved. The CDR3 totals 14 residues. Germline assignment: CDR1 LGHNA and CDR2 YSLEER. With 2 bases removed from V and 8 bases from J, the gap between germline ends came to 14 bases. The DNA for the CDR3 is TGCGCCAGCAGCCAACAGCGAGGCGCCGGTACGCAGTATTTT. Translating it yields CASSQQRGAGTQYF.

The chain joins TRBV9 to TRBJ2-3; 10 nucleotides agree with TRBD1. The CDR3 contains 14 residues. The V and J ends lost 6 bases and 7 bases, in that order; junction bases with no gene match: 8. Germline CDR1 reads SGDLS; CDR2 reads YYNGEE. The CDR3 region is CASNLGTGEHTQYF. The CDR3 DNA reads TGTGCCAGCAACCTTGGGACAGGGGAACATACGCAGTATTTT.

The chain links TRBV6-5 to TRBJ1-2; perhaps TRBD1 as D (6 bases). CDR1 and CDR2 from the germline V gene are MNHEY and SVGAGI. The CDR3 consists of 13 residues. V lost 7 bases and J lost 8, with 17 bases in between. The CDR3 region has the DNA TGTGCCAGCACCCGGGACACCCAAGGGGGCTACACCTTC. Its translation is CASTRDTQGGYTF.

CDR3 sequence reads: CASSSRLKTSGGVETQYF. For the CDR3, the DNA is TGTGCCAGCAGCTCGAGACTAAAGACTAGCGGGGGGGTAGAGACCCAGTACTTC. This chain uses TRBV11-2 with TRBJ2-5; 14 nucleotides align to TRBD2. This CDR3 spans 18 amino acids. V dropped 4 bases and J dropped 4; count of bases not matched to a gene: 11. Germline V gene sequence: CDR1 SGHAT, CDR2 FQNNGV.

V and J are TRBV28 and TRBJ1-2; D is possibly TRBD1 (5 bases). V was cut by 6 bases and J by 5 bases, with 16 bases left in between. Per the germline V gene, CDR1 is MDHEN and CDR2 is SYDVKM. This CDR3 is 14 amino acids long. DNA of the CDR3: TGTGCCAGCAGCCCGGGGGGGGGTAAATATGGCTACACCTTC. Its protein product is CASSPGGGKYGYTF.

The chain employs TRBV13 and TRBJ1-6; D unclear. Trimming stripped 8 bases from V and 11 bases from J, with 13 bases between. The CDR3 is made up of 12 amino acids. CDR1 PRHDT and CDR2 FYEKMQ come from the germline V gene (reference sequence). The CDR3 region has the DNA TGTGCCAGCGGCCGGCCCGCGGCACCCCTCCACTTT. Its protein product is CASGRPAAPLHF.

The CDR3 loop is CASRSGGSVWNTIYF. The DNA of the CDR3 is TGTGCCAGCAGGTCAGGGGGCTCGGTTTGGAACACCATATATTTT. J is TRBJ1-3 and V is TRBV2, with 8 bases identical to TRBD1. The germline gives CDR1 SNHLY, CDR2 FYNNEI. The CDR3 contains 15 residues. The ends lost 6 bases at V and 7 bases at J; junction bases unmatched: 11.

The chain is built from TRBV7-2 and TRBJ1-2, with TRBD1 as a possible D gene (6 bases). Trimming removed 5 bases from V and 6 bases from J, with 19 bases in between. In germline, CDR1 is SGHTA, CDR2 FQGNSA. The CDR3 totals 15 residues. CDR3 sequence: CASSIHAGTRDGYTF. CDR3 nucleotide sequence: TGTGCCAGCAGCATTCATGCCGGGACACGGGATGGCTACACCTTC.

The V gene is TRBV5-6, the J gene TRBJ2-3, with D possibly matching TRBD1 (6 bases). Between the trimmed V and J ends, which lost 2 bases and 4 bases, there was a span of 11 bases. The CDR3 length is 14 residues. Germline V gene data show CDR1 as SGHDT and CDR2 as YYEEEE. CDR3: CASSFGTYADTQYF. The CDR3 DNA reads TGTGCCAGCAGCTTTGGGACATACGCAGATACGCAGTATTTT.

This clone was seen a single time. This sequence joins TRBV5-6 and TRBJ2-6, with D possibly matching TRBD2 (5 bases). Trimming removed 0 bases at V and 2 bases at J, with 12 bases between. The germline gives CDR1 SGHDT, CDR2 YYEEEE. The CDR3 runs 17 residues. CDR3 residues: CASSLGPPGAGANVLTF. The CDR3 bases are TGTGCCAGCAGCTTGGGACCCCCCGGGGCTGGGGCCAACGTCCTGACTTTC.

The chain is built from TRBV2 and TRBJ1-6; 7 positions agree with TRBD1. Germline V gene lookup returns CDR1 SNHLY and CDR2 FYNNEI. J was trimmed by 7 bases and V by 6 bases; bases with no gene match: 9. This CDR3 is built from 15 residues. The CDR3 spells CASRSSGTANSPLHF. The DNA for the CDR3 is TGTGCCAGCAGATCCTCCGGGACAGCCAATTCACCCCTCCACTTT. Based on the CDR3 plus reference TRBV2 and TRBJ1-6, the full variable domain is EPEVTQTPSHQVTQMGQEVILRCVPISNHLYFYWYRQILGQKVEFLVSFYNNEISEKSEIFDDQFSVERPDGSNFTLKIRSTKLEDSAMYFCASRSSGTANSPLHFGNGTRLTVT.

The CDR3: CAWSVRQGFNEKLFF. The DNA for the CDR3 is TGTGCCTGGAGTGTACGACAGGGATTTAATGAAAAACTGTTTTTT. The genes are TRBV30 and TRBJ1-4, with 7 bases fitting TRBD1. The germline V gene has CDR1 GTSNPN and CDR2 SVGIG (reference sequence). The CDR3 covers 15 residues. V shed 0 bases and J 4 bases; nucleotides not matched to a gene: 5.

Only a few counts were recorded for this clone. The chain combines TRBV5-5 with TRBJ1-1; D is undetermined. Germline V lookup: CDR1 SGHKS, CDR2 YYEKEE (reference sequence). The CDR3 covers 13 residues. V was clipped by 4 bases and J by 7 bases, with 14 bases between them. The CDR3 is CASSLDPRSEAFF. In nucleotides, the CDR3 is TGTGCCAGCAGCCTGGACCCGAGGAGTGAAGCTTTCTTT.

The V gene is TRBV6-6, the J gene TRBJ1-5; TRBD1 matches at 9 bases. Trimming took 5 bases from V and 0 from J; bases not matched to a gene: 11. Germline-derived CDR1 and CDR2 are MNHNY and SVGAGI (reference sequence). The CDR3 runs 18 residues. The CDR3 region has the DNA TGTGCCAGCAGTCGGGGACAGGGAAGGGGTTATAGCAATCAGCCCCAGCATTTT. It yields the protein CASSRGQGRGYSNQPQHF.